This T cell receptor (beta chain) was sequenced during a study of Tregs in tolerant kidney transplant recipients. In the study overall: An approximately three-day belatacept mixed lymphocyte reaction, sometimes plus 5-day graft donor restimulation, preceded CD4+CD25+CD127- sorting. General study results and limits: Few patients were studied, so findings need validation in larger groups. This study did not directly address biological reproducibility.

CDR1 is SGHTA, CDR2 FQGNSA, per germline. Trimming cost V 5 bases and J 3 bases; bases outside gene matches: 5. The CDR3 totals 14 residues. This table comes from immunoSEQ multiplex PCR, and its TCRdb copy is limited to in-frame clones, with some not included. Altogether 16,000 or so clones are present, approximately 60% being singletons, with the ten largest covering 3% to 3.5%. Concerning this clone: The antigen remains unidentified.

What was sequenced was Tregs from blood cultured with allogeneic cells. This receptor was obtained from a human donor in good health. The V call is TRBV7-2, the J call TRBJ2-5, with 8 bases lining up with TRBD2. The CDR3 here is CASSPGTREETQYF. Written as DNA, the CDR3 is TGTGCCAGCAGCCCCGGGACTAGGGAAGAGACCCAGTACTTC.